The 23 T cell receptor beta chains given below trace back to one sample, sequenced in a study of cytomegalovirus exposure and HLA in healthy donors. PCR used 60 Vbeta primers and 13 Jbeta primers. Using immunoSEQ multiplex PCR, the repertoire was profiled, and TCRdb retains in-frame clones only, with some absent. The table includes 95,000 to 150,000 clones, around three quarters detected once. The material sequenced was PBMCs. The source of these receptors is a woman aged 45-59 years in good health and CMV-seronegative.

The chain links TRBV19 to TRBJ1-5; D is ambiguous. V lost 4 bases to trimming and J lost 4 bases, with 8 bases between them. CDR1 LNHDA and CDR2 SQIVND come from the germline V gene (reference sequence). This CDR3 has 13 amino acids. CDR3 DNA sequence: TGTGCCAGTAGTACCACACAAAATCAGCCCCAGCATTTT. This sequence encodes CASSTTQNQPQHF.

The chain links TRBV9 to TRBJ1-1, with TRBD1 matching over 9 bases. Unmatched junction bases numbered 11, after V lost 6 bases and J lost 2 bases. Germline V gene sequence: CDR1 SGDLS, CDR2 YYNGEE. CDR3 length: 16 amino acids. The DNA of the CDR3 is TGTGCCAGCACCCTACTTCCGGACAGGGGAAACACTGAAGCTTTCTTT. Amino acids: CASTLLPDRGNTEAFF.

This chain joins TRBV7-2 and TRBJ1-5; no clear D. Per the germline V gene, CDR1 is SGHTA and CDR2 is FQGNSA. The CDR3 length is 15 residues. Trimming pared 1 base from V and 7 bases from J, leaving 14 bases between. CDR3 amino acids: CASSLGSGSGQPQHF. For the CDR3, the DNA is TGTGCCAGCAGCTTAGGGTCCGGATCGGGACAGCCCCAGCATTTT.

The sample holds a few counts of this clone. For the CDR3, the DNA is TGTGCCAGCAGCTTGCGACAGGGGATAGGCAGCAATCAGCCCCAGCATTTT. Its protein product is CASSLRQGIGSNQPQHF. The chain combines TRBV5-8 with TRBJ1-5; 8 nucleotides agree with TRBD1. Germline V gene lookup returns CDR1 SGHTS and CDR2 YDEGEE. CDR3 length: 17 amino acids. After removal of 1 base from V and 1 base from J, the junction contained 7 bases not matched to a gene.

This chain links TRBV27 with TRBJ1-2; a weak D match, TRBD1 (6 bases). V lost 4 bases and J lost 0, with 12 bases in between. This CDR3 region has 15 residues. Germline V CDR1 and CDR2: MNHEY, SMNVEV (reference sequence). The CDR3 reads CASSSLTGANYGYTF. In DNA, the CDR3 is TGTGCCAGCAGTTCCCTGACAGGAGCTAACTATGGCTACACCTTC.

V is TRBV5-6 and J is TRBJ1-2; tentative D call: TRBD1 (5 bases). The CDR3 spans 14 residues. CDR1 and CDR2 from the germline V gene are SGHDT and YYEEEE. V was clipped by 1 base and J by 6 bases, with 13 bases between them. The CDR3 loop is CASSLSVSGHGYTF. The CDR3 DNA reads TGTGCCAGCAGCTTGTCAGTATCAGGGCATGGCTACACCTTC.

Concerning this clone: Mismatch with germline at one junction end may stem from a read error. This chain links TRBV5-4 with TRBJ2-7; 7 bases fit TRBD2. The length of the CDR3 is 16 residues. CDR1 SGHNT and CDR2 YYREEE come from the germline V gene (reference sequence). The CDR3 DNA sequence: TGCGCCAGCAGCACCACCATAGCGGGTTCCTCCTACGAGCAGTACTTC. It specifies CASSTTIAGSSYEQYF.

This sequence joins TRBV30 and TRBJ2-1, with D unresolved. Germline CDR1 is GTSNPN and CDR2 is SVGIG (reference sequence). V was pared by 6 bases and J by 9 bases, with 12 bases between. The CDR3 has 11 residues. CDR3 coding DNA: TGTGCCTGCCCCTTAGCCGGTGAGCAGTTCTTC. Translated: CACPLAGEQFF.

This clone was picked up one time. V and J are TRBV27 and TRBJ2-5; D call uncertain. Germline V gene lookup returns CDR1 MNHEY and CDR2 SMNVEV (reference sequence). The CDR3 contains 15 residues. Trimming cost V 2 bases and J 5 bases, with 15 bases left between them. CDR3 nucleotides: TGTGCCAGCAGTTTAGGGTACGGTAGCTGGGAGACCCAGTACTTC. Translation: CASSLGYGSWETQYF.

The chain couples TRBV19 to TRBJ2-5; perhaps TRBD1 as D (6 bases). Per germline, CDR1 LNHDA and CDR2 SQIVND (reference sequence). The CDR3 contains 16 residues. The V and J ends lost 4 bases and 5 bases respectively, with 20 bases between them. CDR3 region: CASSKLYRVGEETQYF. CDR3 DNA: TGTGCCAGTAGTAAACTCTACAGGGTTGGTGAGGAGACCCAGTACTTC.

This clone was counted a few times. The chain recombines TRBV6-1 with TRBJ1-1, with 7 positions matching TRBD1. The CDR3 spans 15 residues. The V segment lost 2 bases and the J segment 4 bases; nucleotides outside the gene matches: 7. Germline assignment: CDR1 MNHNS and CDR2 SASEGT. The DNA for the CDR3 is TGTGCCAGCAGTGAAACGTGGCAGGGGGTCACTGAAGCTTTCTTT. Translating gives CASSETWQGVTEAFF.

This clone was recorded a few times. The CDR3 DNA reads as TGTGCCAGTAGCCCCCCCCCGGGATCGCTTAAGTCTGGGGCCAACGTCCTGACTTTC. Translation gives CASSPPPGSLKSGANVLTF. V gene TRBV19 combines with J gene TRBJ2-6; D possibly corresponds to TRBD2 (5 bases). Germline CDR1 is LNHDA and CDR2 is SQIVND (reference sequence). This CDR3 is 19 amino acids long. Trimming cost V 6 bases and J 1 base, with 22 bases left between them.

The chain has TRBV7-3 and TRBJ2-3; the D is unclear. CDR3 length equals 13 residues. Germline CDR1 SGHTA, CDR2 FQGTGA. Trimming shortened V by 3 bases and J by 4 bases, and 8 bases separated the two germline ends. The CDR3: CASSFRFADTQYF. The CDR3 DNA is TGTGCCAGCAGCTTCCGGTTTGCAGATACGCAGTATTTT.

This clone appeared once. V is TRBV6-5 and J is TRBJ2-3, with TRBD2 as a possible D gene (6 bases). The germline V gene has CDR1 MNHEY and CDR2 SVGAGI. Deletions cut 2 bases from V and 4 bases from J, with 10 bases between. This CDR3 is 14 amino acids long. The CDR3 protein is CASSYGTGADTQYF. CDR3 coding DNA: TGTGCCAGCAGTTACGGGACGGGGGCAGATACGCAGTATTTT.

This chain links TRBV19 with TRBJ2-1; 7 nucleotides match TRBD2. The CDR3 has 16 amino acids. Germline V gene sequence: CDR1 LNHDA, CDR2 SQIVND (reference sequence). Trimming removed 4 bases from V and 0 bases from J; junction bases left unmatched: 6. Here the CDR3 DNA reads TGTGCCAGTAGTAGACCTGGCGGGAGCTCCTACAATGAGCAGTTCTTC. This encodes CASSRPGGSSYNEQFF.

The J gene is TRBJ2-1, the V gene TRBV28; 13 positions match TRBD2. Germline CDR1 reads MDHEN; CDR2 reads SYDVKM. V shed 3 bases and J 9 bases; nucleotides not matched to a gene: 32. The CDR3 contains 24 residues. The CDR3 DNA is TGTGCCAGCAGTTTCCCCGTATTTTCACGGATAGGGACTAGCGGGACCCACCCCCAATCTGAGCAGTTCTTC. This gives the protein CASSFPVFSRIGTSGTHPQSEQFF.

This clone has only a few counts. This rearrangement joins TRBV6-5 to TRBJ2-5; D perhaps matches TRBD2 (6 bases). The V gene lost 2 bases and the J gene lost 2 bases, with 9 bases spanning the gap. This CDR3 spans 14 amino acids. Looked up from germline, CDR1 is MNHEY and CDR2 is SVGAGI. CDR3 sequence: CASSYGRRQETQYF. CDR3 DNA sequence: TGTGCCAGCAGTTACGGGAGGCGGCAAGAGACCCAGTACTTC.

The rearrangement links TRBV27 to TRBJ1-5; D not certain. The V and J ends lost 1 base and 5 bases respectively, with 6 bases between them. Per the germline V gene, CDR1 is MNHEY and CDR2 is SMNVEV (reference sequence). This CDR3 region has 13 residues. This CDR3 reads CASSLWGDQPQHF. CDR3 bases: TGTGCCAGCAGTTTATGGGGAGATCAGCCCCAGCATTTT.

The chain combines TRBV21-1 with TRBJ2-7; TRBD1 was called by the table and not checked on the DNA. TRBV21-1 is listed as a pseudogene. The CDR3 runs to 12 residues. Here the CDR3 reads CASTGRGYEQYF. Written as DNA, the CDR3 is TGTGCCAGCACGGGCAGGGGTTACGAGCAGTACTTC.

CDR3 loop: CASSPGTSLADTQYF. The CDR3 DNA reads as TGTGCCAGCAGTCCCGGGACTAGCCTCGCAGATACGCAGTATTTT. The V gene is TRBV7-2, the J gene TRBJ2-3, with TRBD2 identical over 9 bases. The CDR3 runs to 15 residues. J gave up 4 bases and V 6 bases, and 8 bases lay outside the gene matches. Germline assignment: CDR1 SGHTA and CDR2 FQGNSA.

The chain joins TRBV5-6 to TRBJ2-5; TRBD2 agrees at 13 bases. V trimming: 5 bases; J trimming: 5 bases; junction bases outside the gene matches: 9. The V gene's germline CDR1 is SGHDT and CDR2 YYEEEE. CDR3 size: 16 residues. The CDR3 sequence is CASRSTTSGRRETQYF. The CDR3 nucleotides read TGTGCCAGCAGATCGACGACTAGCGGGAGGAGGGAGACCCAGTACTTC.

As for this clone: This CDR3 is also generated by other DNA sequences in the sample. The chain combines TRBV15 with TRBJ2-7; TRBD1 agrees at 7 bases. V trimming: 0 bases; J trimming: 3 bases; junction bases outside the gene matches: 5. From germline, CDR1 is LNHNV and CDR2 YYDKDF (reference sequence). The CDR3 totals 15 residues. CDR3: CATSRDRDSYYEQYF. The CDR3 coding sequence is TGTGCCACCAGCAGAGATAGGGACAGCTACTACGAGCAGTACTTC. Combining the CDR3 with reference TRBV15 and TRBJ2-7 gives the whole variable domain DAMVIQNPRYQVTQFGKPVTLSCSQTLNHNVMYWYQQKSSQAPKLLFHYYDKDFNNEADTPDNFQSRRPNTSFCFLDIRSPGLGDTAMYLCATSRDRDSYYEQYFGPGTRLTVT.

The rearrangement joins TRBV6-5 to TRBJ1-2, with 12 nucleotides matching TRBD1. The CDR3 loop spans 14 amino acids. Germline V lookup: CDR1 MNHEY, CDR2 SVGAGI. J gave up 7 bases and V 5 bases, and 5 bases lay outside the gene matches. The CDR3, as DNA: TGTGCCAGCAGTGACGGGACAGGGGGCATTGGCTACACCTTC. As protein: CASSDGTGGIGYTF.